The entry below describes one T cell receptor beta chain. The sample belongs to a study of technical replicates of blood from a handful of donors. V was pared by 3 bases and J by 2 bases, with 7 bases of the junction left unmatched. The CDR3 runs 17 residues. Germline V gene lookup returns CDR1 SQVTM and CDR2 ANQGSEA. Sequencing used immunoSEQ multiplex PCR; TCRdb keeps in-frame clones, though not all of them. The data contain about 59,000 clones, about 97% of them seen just once; the ten biggest clones take up over 0.15%. What was sequenced was T cells isolated from PBMCs. The rearrangement joins TRBV29-1 to TRBJ2-3; 14 bases map to TRBD2. This TCR was recovered from a human donor in good health. The CDR3 bases are TGCAGCGTTGAGGGGACTAGCGGGAGTTTACACACAGATACGCAGTATTTT. Protein: CSVEGTSGSLHTDTQYF.